This T cell receptor (beta chain) was documented in a study of Ad26.COV2.S vaccination and SARS-CoV-2 variants. Study at large: Within the COV1001 Ad26.COV2.S trial arm, the donor was enrolled. The vaccine Ad26.COV2.S was put into the muscle once, or twice with 56 days between. Study observations and caveats: Possible underestimation of total T cell responses by the TCR breadth and depth analyses was noted.

About this clone itself: Its antigen is undetermined. The sample holds other DNA sequences that translate to the same CDR3.

The CDR3 totals 11 residues. V dropped 3 bases and J dropped 3 bases, with 2 bases sitting between them. Treatment here: around 19 received Ad26.COV2.S at low or high dose, single or two shots; several received placebo; per-sample allocation not given. The samples were gathered on day 63 after the first injection of vaccine or placebo. An Ad26 vector was used to express Wuhan-strain SARS-CoV-2 spike as the vaccine. TCRdb keeps only in-frame clones here, not all; method: immunoSEQ multiplex PCR. Of fewer than 400,000 clones listed, 70% to 90% are singletons. The sequence was obtained from a person between 18 and 65 years old who received the Ad26.COV2.S COVID-19 vaccine or a placebo. The chain is built from TRBV12-3 or TRBV12-4 and TRBJ1-1; D gene uncertain. Sequences were derived from peripheral blood, sampled in a trial of Ad26.COV2.S vaccine versus placebo. CDR3 region: CASSFDTEAFF. The CDR3 bases are TGTGCCAGCAGTTTCGACACTGAAGCTTTCTTT.